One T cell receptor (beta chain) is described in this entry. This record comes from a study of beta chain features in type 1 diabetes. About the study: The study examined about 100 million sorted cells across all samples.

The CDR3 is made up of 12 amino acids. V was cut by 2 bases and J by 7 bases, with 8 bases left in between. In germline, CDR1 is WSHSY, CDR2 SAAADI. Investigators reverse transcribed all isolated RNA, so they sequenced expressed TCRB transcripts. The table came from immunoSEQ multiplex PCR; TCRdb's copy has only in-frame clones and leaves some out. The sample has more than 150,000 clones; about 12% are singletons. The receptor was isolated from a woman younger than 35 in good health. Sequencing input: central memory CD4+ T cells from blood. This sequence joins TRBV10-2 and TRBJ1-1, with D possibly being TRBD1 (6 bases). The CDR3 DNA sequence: TGCGCCAGCAGTGAGCCGACAGGTGAAGCTTTCTTT. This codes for CASSEPTGEAFF.